What follows is one TCR beta chain and its context. The data stem from a study of blood T cell repertoires in COVID-19. Study background: Sites in the United States, Italy and Spain provided acute and convalescent COVID-19 samples.

Methods used by the authors: How many nucleated cells were present was estimated from reference gene primer amplification. Sequencing used immunoSEQ multiplex PCR; TCRdb keeps in-frame clones, though not all of them. V, J and clone size are taken as reported in that table, and D and trimming were inferred from the DNA itself. The sample includes about 200,000 clones, roughly 82% seen only once; the top ten take around 9.5%. From germline, CDR1 is SGHDT and CDR2 YYEEEE. This CDR3 has 16 residues. V lost 1 base, J lost 2 bases, and 8 bases stayed unmatched. This TCR was sampled from a man aged 50 or older with active or convalescent COVID-19. The chain has TRBV5-6 and TRBJ1-1; TRBD1 matches at 7 bases. The material sequenced was peripheral blood. The CDR3 loop is CASSLNFNRGNTEAFF. The CDR3 nucleotides read TGTGCCAGCAGCTTGAACTTTAACAGGGGAAACACTGAAGCTTTCTTT.